Below, 29 T cell receptor beta chains from the same sample are listed, as sequenced in a study of T-cell memory formation after mild COVID-19. One entry per CDR3 protein, called by TCRdb with MiXCR from the 5' RACE reads. This table holds 350,000 to 500,000 distinct CDR3 sequences, over 15% found once. Sequenced input: PBMCs or a T cell subset sorted from them (not recorded which). The receptors derive from a young man who had mild COVID-19 (a few samples of this study predate the infection). Cell type and time point are not known.

This clonotype was seen a few times. The chain combines TRBV7-2 with TRBJ2-7; a possible D gene is TRBD1 (5 bases). Trimming removed 6 bases at V and 4 bases at J, with 7 bases between. Germline V gene lookup returns CDR1 SGHTA and CDR2 FQGNSA. The CDR3 totals 11 residues. The CDR3 sequence: CASRRQYEQYF. DNA for the CDR3: TGTGCCAGCAGAAGACAGTACGAGCAGTACTTC.

This clonotype has just a few counts. V and J are TRBV4-3 and TRBJ1-2; no firm D call. Germline V gene lookup returns CDR1 LGHNA and CDR2 YSLEER. V shed 4 bases and J shed 5 bases, with 17 bases lying between them. The CDR3 contains 15 residues. The CDR3 nucleotides read TGCGCCAGCAGCCCGTCGGAACGCCACCATTATGGCTACACCTTC. Protein product: CASSPSERHHYGYTF.

The chain carries TRBV6-5 and TRBJ1-1, with unresolved D. The CDR3 covers 14 residues. V was cut by 4 bases and J by 2 bases, with 11 bases left in between. Germline-derived CDR1 and CDR2 are MNHEY and SVGAGI. The CDR3 sequence: CASSFRRANTEAFF. Written as DNA, the CDR3 is TGTGCCAGCAGTTTCCGAAGAGCCAACACTGAAGCTTTCTTT.

V gene TRBV7-3 combines with J gene TRBJ2-1, with no clear D. Between the trimmed V and J ends, which lost 5 bases and 0 bases, there was a span of 11 bases. CDR1 is SGHTA, CDR2 FQGTGA, per germline. The CDR3 is made up of 15 amino acids. The CDR3 DNA follows: TGTGCCAGCAGCCTGATTCTGAGCTCCTACAATGAGCAGTTCTTC. Translation gives CASSLILSSYNEQFF.

V gene TRBV5-1 combines with J gene TRBJ1-3, with TRBD1 matching 7 bases. The CDR3 is 13 residues long. V lost 2 bases, J lost 6 bases, and 2 bases stayed unmatched. CDR1 and CDR2 from the germline V gene are SGHRS and YFSETQ. The CDR3 reads CASSLTGVNTIYF. The CDR3 DNA sequence: TGCGCCAGCAGCTTAACAGGGGTAAACACCATATATTTT.

This clonotype appeared a few times. This rearrangement joins TRBV2 to TRBJ1-1; D is possibly TRBD1 (6 bases). Germline-derived CDR1 and CDR2 are SNHLY and FYNNEI. The CDR3 totals 14 residues. V lost 7 bases and J 4 bases, leaving 16 bases between the germline ends. The CDR3 DNA reads as TGTGCCAGCAACAGGGCTCCTGGAGTCACTGAAGCTTTCTTT. Residues: CASNRAPGVTEAFF.

This rearrangement joins TRBV5-5 to TRBJ1-2; no clear D gene. The V and J ends lost 9 bases and 4 bases respectively, with 16 bases between them. CDR1 and CDR2 from the germline V gene are SGHKS and YYEKEE (reference sequence). This CDR3 comprises 13 residues. As DNA, the CDR3 is TGTGCCACACGACATAGGGAGGGCTATGGCTACACCTTC. Translated, it gives CATRHREGYGYTF.

This clonotype turned up a few times. V is TRBV28 and J is TRBJ2-7, with 10 bases lining up with TRBD2. The V gene end was trimmed by 4 bases and the J gene end by 6 bases; junction bases not matched to a gene: 12. The CDR3 extends over 16 amino acids. Looked up from germline, CDR1 is MDHEN and CDR2 is SYDVKM. Here the CDR3 reads CASSSPAGGHLGEQYV. CDR3 DNA sequence: TGTGCCAGCAGTTCCCCAGCGGGGGGGCATCTGGGCGAGCAGTACGTC.

This CDR3 reads CASSAGTGAFSGNTIYF. Here the CDR3 DNA reads TGTGCCAGCAGCGCCGGGACAGGGGCCTTCTCTGGAAACACCATATATTTT. This chain joins TRBV7-2 and TRBJ1-3, with 10 positions matching TRBD1. CDR1 is SGHTA and CDR2 is FQGNSA in the germline V gene. This CDR3 spans 17 amino acids. Losses at the gene ends were 5 bases for V and 0 bases for J; bases not matched to a gene: 7.

Of note for this clonotype: Relative to the germline gene, one junction end is altered; a read error may explain this. This chain joins TRBV5-1 and TRBJ1-1, with D possibly being TRBD1 (5 bases). Germline V gene lookup returns CDR1 SGHRS and CDR2 YFSETQ. The CDR3 extends over 14 amino acids. The CDR3 here is CARSLGSGMTEAFF. In DNA form, the CDR3 reads TGCGCCAGAAGCTTGGGATCAGGGATGACTGAAGCTTTCTTT. Looking up the rest from reference TRBV5-1 and TRBJ1-1 gives the full variable domain: KAGVTQTPRYLIKTRGQQVTLSCSPISGHRSVSWYQQTPGQGLQFLFEYFSETQRNKGNFPGRFSGRQFSNSRSEMNVSTLELGDSALYLCARSLGSGMTEAFFGQGTRLTVV.

The V gene is TRBV7-2, the J gene TRBJ2-7, with D unresolved. With 1 base removed from V and 2 bases from J, the gap between germline ends came to 9 bases. CDR3 length: 14 amino acids. The germline CDR1 and CDR2 sequences are SGHTA and FQGNSA. CDR3 loop: CASSLGRFAYEQYF. The CDR3 DNA reads TGTGCCAGCAGCTTAGGGCGGTTTGCCTACGAGCAGTACTTC. Using reference TRBV7-2 and TRBJ2-7 for the parts outside the CDR3, the full variable domain is GAGVSQSPSNKVTEKGKDVELRCDPISGHTALYWYRQSLGQGLEFLIYFQGNSAPDKSGLPSDRFSAERTGGSVSTLTIQRTQQEDSAVYLCASSLGRFAYEQYFGPGTRLTVT.

The rearrangement joins TRBV5-1 to TRBJ2-3; a possible D gene is TRBD2 (6 bases). Trimming left V 2 bases short and J 5 bases short, with 12 bases between. The length of the CDR3 is 14 residues. The germline gives CDR1 SGHRS, CDR2 YFSETQ. Here the CDR3 DNA reads TGCGCCAGCAGCTTCGGGACTCCCAAAGATACGCAGTATTTT. It yields the protein CASSFGTPKDTQYF.

This clonotype was seen a handful of times. The rearrangement links TRBV9 to TRBJ2-5; TRBD1 might be the D (5 bases). From germline, CDR1 is SGDLS and CDR2 YYNGEE. The CDR3 spans 14 residues. V was pared by 2 bases and J by 1 base, with 9 bases between. The CDR3 loop reads CASSVGPGQETQYF. The CDR3 nucleotides read TGTGCCAGCAGCGTGGGGCCGGGCCAAGAGACCCAGTACTTC. The whole variable domain, filled in from reference TRBV9 and TRBJ2-5, reads DSGVTQTPKHLITATGQRVTLRCSPRSGDLSVYWYQQSLDQGLQFLIQYYNGEERAKGNILERFSAQQFPDLHSELNLSSLELGDSALYFCASSVGPGQETQYFGPGTRLLVL.

This clonotype was picked up a small number of times. This sequence joins TRBV12-3 or TRBV12-4 and TRBJ2-1; TRBD2 agrees at 11 bases. The CDR3 is made up of 16 amino acids. With 6 bases clipped from V and 6 bases from J, the junction kept 10 bases outside the gene matches. CDR3 nucleotide sequence: TGTGCCAGCAGGATCAACCTAGCGGGGGGCGCCAATGAGCAGTTCTTC. Translation gives CASRINLAGGANEQFF.

This chain connects TRBV7-9 to TRBJ1-6; D possibly corresponds to TRBD1 (5 bases). Between the trimmed V and J ends, which lost 5 bases and 10 bases, there was a span of 21 bases. This CDR3 is built from 16 residues. In germline, CDR1 is SEHNR, CDR2 FQNEAQ (reference sequence). CDR3 sequence (DNA): TGTGCCAGCAGCCCTCGTGCGGGGTCTGGGGGGTCACCCCTCCACTTT. Translating gives CASSPRAGSGGSPLHF. Full variable domain (missing parts from reference TRBV7-9 and TRBJ1-6): DTGVSQNPRHKITKRGQNVTFRCDPISEHNRLYWYRQTLGQGPEFLTYFQNEAQLEKSRLLSDRFSAERPKGSFSTLEIQRTEQGDSAMYLCASSPRAGSGGSPLHFGNGTRLTVT.

This clonotype was recorded many times. The chain carries TRBV20-1 and TRBJ2-7; D call uncertain. The germline V gene encodes CDR1 DFQATT and CDR2 SNEGSKA (reference sequence). The CDR3 extends over 13 amino acids. V dropped 3 bases and J dropped 1 base, with 10 bases sitting between them. The CDR3 bases are TGCAGTGCTAGGCACACCTATTCCTACGAGCAGTACTTC. This encodes CSARHTYSYEQYF.

This chain's CDR3 is CSAFEPIQETQYF. The CDR3 DNA reads as TGCAGTGCGTTTGAACCTATCCAAGAGACCCAGTACTTC. This chain connects TRBV20-1 to TRBJ2-5; the D is unclear. The V end lost 6 bases, the J end lost 1 base, and 12 bases lay between the germline ends. This CDR3 has 13 amino acids. CDR1 and CDR2 from the germline V gene are DFQATT and SNEGSKA (reference sequence).

This clonotype was counted only a few times. The chain employs TRBV7-3 and TRBJ2-7, with D unresolved. V lost 4 bases to trimming and J lost 4 bases, with 11 bases between them. Germline V gene data show CDR1 as SGHTA and CDR2 as FQGTGA. The CDR3 extends over 13 amino acids. DNA for the CDR3: TGTGCCAGCAGCTCAGAATCGGGTTACGAGCAGTACTTC. Its protein is CASSSESGYEQYF.

This sequence joins TRBV28 and TRBJ1-2; D gene unclear. Trimming shortened V by 3 bases and J by 8 bases, and 16 bases separated the two germline ends. The germline gives CDR1 MDHEN, CDR2 SYDVKM. The CDR3 has 14 amino acids. CDR3 bases: TGTGCCAGCAGTTTGGCCCTCCAAGCGTACGGCTACACCTTC. It specifies CASSLALQAYGYTF.

This clonotype has just a few counts. The J gene is TRBJ1-1, the V gene TRBV5-1; no definite D call. The length of the CDR3 is 15 residues. Germline V gene lookup returns CDR1 SGHRS and CDR2 YFSETQ. With 6 bases removed from V and 2 bases from J, the gap between germline ends came to 17 bases. CDR3 sequence reads: CASKLGSVSNTEAFF. Written as DNA, the CDR3 is TGCGCCAGCAAGCTTGGGAGTGTAAGTAACACTGAAGCTTTCTTT.

This clonotype was observed a few times. The rearrangement uses TRBV27 and TRBJ1-2, with no clear D. Per germline, CDR1 MNHEY and CDR2 SMNVEV (reference sequence). The V end lost 4 bases, the J end lost 0 bases, and 12 bases lay between the germline ends. The CDR3 length is 15 residues. The CDR3 is CASSSTSEANYGYTF. The CDR3 DNA reads as TGTGCCAGCAGTTCAACCAGTGAAGCTAACTATGGCTACACCTTC.

The chain uses TRBV7-9 and TRBJ1-4, with unresolved D. The V and J ends lost 1 base and 10 bases respectively, with 4 bases between them. Germline V gives CDR1 SEHNR, CDR2 FQNEAQ (reference sequence). The CDR3 has 11 residues. The CDR3 reads CASSLEGKLFF. As DNA, the CDR3 is TGTGCCAGCAGCTTAGAAGGAAAACTGTTTTTT.

The chain uses TRBV12-3 or TRBV12-4 and TRBJ2-5; a possible D gene is TRBD2 (6 bases). CDR3 length equals 14 residues. Trimming removed 7 bases from V and 2 bases from J, with 14 bases in between. CDR3: CASTSGLLQETQYF. The CDR3 region has the DNA TGTGCCAGCACCTCGGGACTTCTTCAAGAGACCCAGTACTTC.

This clonotype was counted ten times or more. V is TRBV5-1 and J is TRBJ2-1; TRBD2 might be the D (6 bases). The V end lost 0 bases, the J end lost 0 bases, and 7 bases lay between the germline ends. Germline V gene sequence: CDR1 SGHRS, CDR2 YFSETQ. The CDR3 totals 15 residues. The DNA of the CDR3 is TGCGCCAGCAGCTTGGTGGGGGGCTCCTACAATGAGCAGTTCTTC. This gives the protein CASSLVGGSYNEQFF.

This clonotype showed up just a few times. V usage is TRBV20-1 and J usage is TRBJ1-1; D unresolved. The CDR3 covers 14 residues. CDR1 is DFQATT and CDR2 is SNEGSKA in the germline V gene (reference sequence). Trimming took off 1 base at V and 5 bases at J, with 14 bases between the two ends. The CDR3 sequence is CSARGTLKKTEAFF. In nucleotides, the CDR3 is TGCAGTGCTAGAGGGACTCTCAAAAAGACTGAAGCTTTCTTT.

The V call is TRBV6-2 or TRBV6-3, the J call TRBJ1-1; possible D gene TRBD1, 5 bases. Looked up from germline, CDR1 is MNHEY and CDR2 is SVGEGT. CDR3 length equals 18 residues. Trimming stripped 0 bases from V and 1 base from J, with 18 bases between. The CDR3 loop reads CASSYSSRSDSGNTEAFF. The CDR3 DNA reads as TGTGCCAGCAGTTACTCCTCGCGGTCCGACAGCGGGAACACTGAAGCTTTCTTT.

This clonotype was found a few times. The rearrangement uses TRBV27 and TRBJ2-2; TRBD1 matches 9 bases. The J segment lost 7 bases and the V segment lost 5 bases, leaving 11 bases of the junction unmatched. The V gene's germline CDR1 is MNHEY and CDR2 SMNVEV (reference sequence). The length of the CDR3 is 16 residues. The chain's CDR3 is CASSKQGARILGELFF. CDR3 coding DNA: TGTGCCAGCAGTAAACAGGGGGCGCGTATCCTCGGGGAGCTGTTTTTT.

This clonotype has just a few counts. The chain links TRBV21-1 to TRBJ2-7; the table's D call of TRBD1 was not tested on the DNA. TRBV21-1 is termed a pseudogene. The CDR3 sequence is 16 residues long. The CDR3 is CASSSYAGGESYEQYV. The CDR3 DNA reads TGTGCCAGCAGTAGTTACGCGGGGGGCGAATCCTACGAGCAGTACGTC.

This clonotype was recorded many times. This chain connects TRBV5-5 to TRBJ1-1, with D possibly TRBD1 on 5 matching bases. Trimming cost V 4 bases and J 3 bases, with 19 bases left between them. The CDR3 runs 16 residues. CDR1 and CDR2 (germline): SGHKS, YYEKEE (reference sequence). CDR3 nucleotide sequence: TGTGCCAGCAGCGTTACATCGGGTTGGGGGGACACTGAAGCTTTCTTT. Protein product: CASSVTSGWGDTEAFF.